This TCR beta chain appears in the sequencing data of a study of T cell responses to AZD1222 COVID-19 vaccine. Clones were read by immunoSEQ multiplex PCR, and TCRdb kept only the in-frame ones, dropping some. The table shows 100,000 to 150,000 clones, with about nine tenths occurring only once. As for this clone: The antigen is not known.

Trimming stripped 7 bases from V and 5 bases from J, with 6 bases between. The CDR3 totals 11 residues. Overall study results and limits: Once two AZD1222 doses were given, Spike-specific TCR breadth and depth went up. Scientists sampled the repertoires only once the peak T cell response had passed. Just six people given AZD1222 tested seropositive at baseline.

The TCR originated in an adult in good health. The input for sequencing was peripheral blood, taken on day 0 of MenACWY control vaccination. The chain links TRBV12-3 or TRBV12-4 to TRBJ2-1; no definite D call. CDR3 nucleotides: TGTGCCAGCACCCCCAACAATGAGCAGTTCTTC. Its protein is CASTPNNEQFF.